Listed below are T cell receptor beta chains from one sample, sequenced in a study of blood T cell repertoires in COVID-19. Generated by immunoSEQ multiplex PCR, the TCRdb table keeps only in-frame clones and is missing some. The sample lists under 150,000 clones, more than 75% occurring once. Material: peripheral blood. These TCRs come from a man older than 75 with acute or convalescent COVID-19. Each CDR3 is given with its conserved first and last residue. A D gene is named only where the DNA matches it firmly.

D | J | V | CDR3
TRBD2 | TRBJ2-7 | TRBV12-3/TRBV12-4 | CASRLSGGYEQYF
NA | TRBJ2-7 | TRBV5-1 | CASNSQGGYEQYF
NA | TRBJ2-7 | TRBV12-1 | CASSFACPGTSYIYEQYF
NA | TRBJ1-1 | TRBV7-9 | CASEEERTEAFF
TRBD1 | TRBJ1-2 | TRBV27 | CASSGAGQGAVYGYTF
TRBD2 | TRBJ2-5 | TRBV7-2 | CASRQGTSGGTQYF
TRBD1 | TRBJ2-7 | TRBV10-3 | CAISRDRVTHEQYF
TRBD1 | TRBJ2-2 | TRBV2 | CASSLRTGSGELFF
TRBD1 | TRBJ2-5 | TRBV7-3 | CASSLGTEETQYF
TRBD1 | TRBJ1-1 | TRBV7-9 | CASSSGTGGKEGRTEAFF
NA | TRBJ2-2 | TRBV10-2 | CAIWRDRSSGELFF
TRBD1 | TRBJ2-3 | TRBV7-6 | CASSPGQSTDTQYF
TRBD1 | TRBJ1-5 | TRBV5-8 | CASSRTGGAIQPQHF
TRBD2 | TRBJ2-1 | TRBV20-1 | CSASPGGRGYEQFF
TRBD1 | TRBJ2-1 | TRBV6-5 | CASLVIDRAIEQFF